The 3 T cell receptor beta chains reported below all come from one sample, sequenced in a study of blood T cells in healthy people across ages. Primers used in a second PCR of about 7 to 11 cycles were a sample-barcoded 5' primer and a J-beta primer mix. Each CDR3 protein is one row after TCRdb ran MiXCR on the 5' RACE reads. The sample holds approximately 780,000 distinct CDR3 sequences, roughly 26% seen once. The sample was also linked to a second study, of T cells of mothers and their children.

The sequencing sample was made of blood. Receptors were obtained from a boy between 10 and 17 years old in good health.

V is TRBV29-1 and J is TRBJ1-2; D unclear. The CDR3 is 10 amino acids. Germline lookup yields CDR1 SQVTM and CDR2 ANQGSEA. V was shortened by 4 bases and J by 8 bases, with 8 bases between the two germline ends. This chain's CDR3 is CSVGGEGYTF. CDR3 sequence (DNA): TGCAGCGTTGGTGGGGAAGGCTACACCTTC.

The rearrangement joins TRBV30 to TRBJ2-2, with D perhaps given as TRBD1 or TRBD2 (6 bases each). Deletions cut 5 bases from V and 4 bases from J, with 8 bases between. Germline CDR1 is GTSNPN and CDR2 is SVGIG (reference sequence). CDR3 length: 12 residues. The DNA of the CDR3 is TGTGCCTGGGGAGGGGGCACCGGGGAGCTGTTTTTT. Translated: CAWGGGTGELFF.

CDR3 amino acids: CAIQAGSSGGAGVYGYTF. In DNA, the CDR3 is TGTGCCATCCAGGCGGGATCGAGTGGGGGCGCTGGGGTCTATGGCTACACCTTC. The chain has TRBV24-1 and TRBJ1-2; a weak D match, TRBD1 (6 bases). CDR3 length equals 18 residues. Between the trimmed V and J ends, which lost 11 bases and 4 bases, there was a span of 31 bases. Germline V gene lookup returns CDR1 KGHDR and CDR2 SFDVKD.